This entry lists 26 T cell receptor beta chains sequenced from one sample in a study of OX40 agonist ivuxolimab in advanced cancers. Method: immunoSEQ multiplex PCR; TCRdb's copy keeps in-frame clones and lacks some. Found here are tens of thousands of clones, just under 85% of them singletons; the top ten hold about 2.7%. This specimen consisted of CD4+ or CD8+ T cells sorted from blood, obtained in a trial of the OX40 agonist ivuxolimab. The receptors shown here come from an adult with an advanced solid tumor such as melanoma, head and neck, liver or kidney cancer.

The chain recombines TRBV6-6 with TRBJ2-7; TRBD1 matches 7 bases. V trimming: 7 bases; J trimming: 0 bases; junction bases outside the gene matches: 6. Germline CDR1 and CDR2: MNHNY and SVGAGI (reference sequence). This CDR3 has 14 residues. This CDR3 reads CASTRTGSSYEQYF. Here the CDR3 DNA reads TGTGCCAGCACCCGGACAGGTAGCTCCTACGAGCAGTACTTC.

The J gene is TRBJ2-7, the V gene TRBV6-6, with 12 bases identical to TRBD2. The germline V gene has CDR1 MNHNY and CDR2 SVGAGI (reference sequence). The CDR3 runs to 15 residues. J was trimmed by 4 bases and V by 8 bases; bases with no gene match: 9. The DNA for the CDR3 is TGTGCCAGCTCCCATGGGACTAGCGGGCTGTACGAGCAGTACTTC. Its protein product is CASSHGTSGLYEQYF.

The chain combines TRBV7-6 with TRBJ1-5; D might be TRBD1 (6 bases). Germline-derived CDR1 and CDR2 are SGHVS and FNYEAQ. The V end lost 5 bases, the J end lost 4 bases, and 9 bases lay between the germline ends. CDR3 size: 13 residues. The DNA for the CDR3 is TGTGCCAGCAGCCAGGGGACGAATCAGCCCCAGCATTTT. Encoded protein: CASSQGTNQPQHF.

This chain connects TRBV4-1 to TRBJ2-1; TRBD1 matches at 7 bases. Germline V CDR1 and CDR2: MGHRA, YSYEKL. The trim removed 6 bases at V and 4 bases at J, leaving 12 bases unmatched. CDR3 length: 16 amino acids. CDR3 bases: TGCGCCAGCAGACCTACAGGGGCGGTAAAATACAATGAGCAGTTCTTC. This encodes CASRPTGAVKYNEQFF.

V gene TRBV21-1 combines with J gene TRBJ1-2; the table calls TRBD1, which could not be checked here. TRBV21-1 is shown as a pseudogene. This CDR3 has 18 residues. CDR3: CASSKEEGVGGTNYGYTF. The CDR3 DNA reads as TGTGCCAGCAGCAAAGAGGAGGGAGTAGGGGGCACTAACTATGGCTACACCTTC.

This clone was seen a few times. The chain couples TRBV5-1 to TRBJ1-1; TRBD1 is a possible D gene (5 bases). Per germline, CDR1 SGHRS and CDR2 YFSETQ. Trimming shortened V by 0 bases and J by 3 bases, and 12 bases separated the two germline ends. The CDR3 sequence is 15 residues long. The CDR3 bases are TGCGCCAGCAGCTTGGGATGGGGGGAGGACACTGAAGCTTTCTTT. Amino acid sequence: CASSLGWGEDTEAFF. The complete variable domain, with remaining parts taken from reference TRBV5-1 and TRBJ1-1, reads KAGVTQTPRYLIKTRGQQVTLSCSPISGHRSVSWYQQTPGQGLQFLFEYFSETQRNKGNFPGRFSGRQFSNSRSEMNVSTLELGDSALYLCASSLGWGEDTEAFFGQGTRLTVV.

This sequence joins TRBV6-6 and TRBJ1-2; D is perhaps TRBD1 (5 bases). The CDR3 loop spans 15 amino acids. In germline, CDR1 is MNHNY, CDR2 SVGAGI (reference sequence). Deletions cut 5 bases from V and 4 bases from J, with 17 bases between. The CDR3 protein is CASSKRQTNPYGYTF. In DNA form, the CDR3 reads TGTGCCAGCAGTAAACGACAGACCAATCCCTATGGCTACACCTTC.

V gene TRBV5-6 combines with J gene TRBJ2-5, with D perhaps TRBD2 (5 bases). Germline V gene lookup returns CDR1 SGHDT and CDR2 YYEEEE. The length of the CDR3 is 13 residues. V was shortened by 0 bases and J by 5 bases, with 8 bases between the two germline ends. CDR3 protein: CASSLEVAETQYF. For the CDR3, the DNA is TGTGCCAGCAGCTTGGAGGTAGCGGAGACCCAGTACTTC.

This sequence joins TRBV29-1 and TRBJ1-1; TRBD1 agrees at 7 bases. CDR1 is SQVTM, CDR2 ANQGSEA, per germline. The J segment lost 6 bases and the V segment lost 5 bases, leaving 12 bases of the junction unmatched. The CDR3 runs 14 residues. For the CDR3, the DNA is TGCAGCGTTACCGTTGACAGGGTAGTTCCTGAAGCTTTCTTT. The encoded protein is CSVTVDRVVPEAFF.

The chain recombines TRBV6-4 with TRBJ1-1; D gene uncertain. CDR3 length: 14 residues. Trimming left V 4 bases short and J 1 base short, with 10 bases between. The germline CDR1 and CDR2 sequences are MRHNA and SNTAGT. In DNA form, the CDR3 reads TGTGCCAGCAGTGCCGGACCCTCGAACACTGAAGCTTTCTTT. It is translated as CASSAGPSNTEAFF.

The chain is built from TRBV28 and TRBJ1-5; 7 positions agree with TRBD1. Germline V CDR1 and CDR2: MDHEN, SYDVKM. The V gene end was trimmed by 5 bases and the J gene end by 7 bases; junction bases not matched to a gene: 11. This CDR3 comprises 15 residues. CDR3 nucleotides: TGTGCCAGCAGTGTCGGGGAGGGGGCATGGCAGCCCCAGCATTTT. It translates to CASSVGEGAWQPQHF.

This clone has only a few counts. J is TRBJ2-2 and V is TRBV7-9, with a weak D call TRBD2 (6 bases). The ends were cut back, 3 bases at V and 2 bases at J, with 16 bases in the middle. The length of the CDR3 is 17 residues. The germline V gene has CDR1 SEHNR and CDR2 FQNEAQ (reference sequence). The CDR3 nucleotides are TGTGCCAGCAGCTTCTGGGGAGGTTTTCCCAACACCGGGGAGCTGTTTTTT. Translating it yields CASSFWGGFPNTGELFF. Using reference TRBV7-9 and TRBJ2-2 for the parts outside the CDR3, the full variable domain is DTGVSQNPRHKITKRGQNVTFRCDPISEHNRLYWYRQTLGQGPEFLTYFQNEAQLEKSRLLSDRFSAERPKGSFSTLEIQRTEQGDSAMYLCASSFWGGFPNTGELFFGEGSRLTVL.

The gene calls are TRBV5-5 and TRBJ1-3; the D gene is possibly TRBD1 (5 bases). The ends were cut back, 4 bases at V and 0 bases at J, with 14 bases in the middle. The CDR3 is 16 residues long. CDR1 is SGHKS, CDR2 YYEKEE, per germline (reference sequence). CDR3 amino acids: CASSRGRTSSGNTIYF. The DNA for the CDR3 is TGTGCCAGCAGCCGGGGACGGACTAGCTCTGGAAACACCATATATTTT.

This clone was seen only a few times. This sequence joins TRBV6-5 and TRBJ1-2; possibly TRBD1 for D (6 bases). The germline CDR1 and CDR2 sequences are MNHEY and SVGAGI. With 2 bases removed from V and 6 bases from J, the gap between germline ends came to 13 bases. The CDR3 has 14 amino acids. The CDR3 DNA sequence: TGTGCCAGCAGTTACGTCACAGGGAGCGATGGCTACACCTTC. Translating it yields CASSYVTGSDGYTF.

The chain is built from TRBV5-1 and TRBJ2-3; D unresolved. The CDR3 contains 16 residues. Germline CDR1 and CDR2: SGHRS and YFSETQ. V was pared by 0 bases and J by 2 bases, with 13 bases between. In DNA form, the CDR3 reads TGCGCCAGCAGCTTGGTGCCGTTGGGCAACACAGATACGCAGTATTTT. This gives the protein CASSLVPLGNTDTQYF.

The chain recombines TRBV7-2 with TRBJ1-2, with TRBD1 matching over 9 bases. The germline CDR1 and CDR2 sequences are SGHTA and FQGNSA. V was clipped by 7 bases and J by 2 bases; unmatched bases: 5. This CDR3 has 14 amino acids. Here the CDR3 reads CASTPTGGNYGYTF. The CDR3 DNA is TGTGCCAGCACCCCGACAGGGGGAAACTATGGCTACACCTTC.

The V and J genes are TRBV19 and TRBJ1-2, with no clear D. Trimming left V 3 bases short and J 5 bases short, with 7 bases between. Germline CDR1 is LNHDA and CDR2 is SQIVND (reference sequence). The CDR3 is made up of 12 amino acids. The CDR3 sequence is CASSISQYGYTF. The CDR3, as DNA: TGTGCCAGTAGTATTAGTCAGTATGGCTACACCTTC.

V gene TRBV7-2 combines with J gene TRBJ2-1, with TRBD2 identical over 10 bases. CDR3 length equals 16 residues. V shed 5 bases and J 3 bases; nucleotides not matched to a gene: 7. Per the germline V gene, CDR1 is SGHTA and CDR2 is FQGNSA. CDR3 residues: CASSPQRGGYYNEQFF. CDR3 DNA sequence: TGTGCCAGCAGCCCGCAGCGGGGGGGTTACTACAATGAGCAGTTCTTC.

Worth noting for this clone: This same CDR3 is encoded by further DNA sequences in the sample. This rearrangement joins TRBV5-4 to TRBJ2-1; 9 bases fit TRBD2. This CDR3 is built from 13 residues. Germline V gene sequence: CDR1 SGHNT, CDR2 YYREEE (reference sequence). V gave up 1 base and J gave up 11 bases; unmatched junction bases: 4. CDR3 region: CASSLSSGMQQFF. The CDR3 DNA is TGTGCCAGCAGCTTGTCTAGCGGGATGCAGCAGTTCTTC. Variable domain in full (rest from reference TRBV5-4 and TRBJ2-1): ETGVTQSPTHLIKTRGQQVTLRCSSQSGHNTVSWYQQALGQGPQFIFQYYREEENGRGNFPPRFSGLQFPNYSSELNVNALELDDSALYLCASSLSSGMQQFFGPGTRLTVL.

The CDR3 region has the DNA TGTGCCAGCACCCGCCCCTCGGGAAACACCATATATTTT. Protein product: CASTRPSGNTIYF. The chain links TRBV11-2 to TRBJ1-3; D remains unclear. Germline V gene lookup returns CDR1 SGHAT and CDR2 FQNNGV. The germline V and J ends were trimmed by 7 bases and 4 bases, with 11 bases remaining between them. The CDR3 is made up of 13 amino acids.

This clone has a single count. The rearrangement joins TRBV7-9 to TRBJ2-4, with unresolved D. Germline V lookup: CDR1 SEHNR, CDR2 FQNEAQ (reference sequence). Trimming stripped 2 bases from V and 0 bases from J, with 20 bases between. The CDR3 spans 19 residues. The CDR3, as DNA: TGTGCCAGCAGCTTACTTTCACAGTCTCAACCCTTAGCCAAAAACATTCAGTACTTC. It translates to CASSLLSQSQPLAKNIQYF.

The rearrangement uses TRBV6-1 and TRBJ2-2; a possible D gene is TRBD1 (5 bases). The ends were cut back, 2 bases at V and 8 bases at J, with 15 bases in the middle. The CDR3 runs to 15 residues. The V gene's germline CDR1 is MNHNS and CDR2 SASEGT. Written as DNA, the CDR3 is TGTGCCAGCAGTGAATTCCAGGGATTTAGTGGGGAGCTGTTTTTT. Translating gives CASSEFQGFSGELFF.

The chain links TRBV5-1 to TRBJ1-2, with D tentatively TRBD1 (5 bases). V was cut by 4 bases and J by 1 base, with 26 bases left in between. CDR1 SGHRS and CDR2 YFSETQ come from the germline V gene. The CDR3 runs 19 residues. The CDR3 loop reads CASSLHGTAGRAYNYGYTF. The CDR3 DNA reads as TGCGCCAGCAGCCTACATGGTACGGCAGGGAGGGCCTATAACTATGGCTACACCTTC.

The genes are TRBV5-1 and TRBJ1-1; TRBD1 aligns across 9 bases. Trimming cost V 0 bases and J 1 base; bases outside gene matches: 4. Germline CDR1 reads SGHRS; CDR2 reads YFSETQ. The CDR3 spans 16 residues. The CDR3 protein is CASSLEGQGWNTEAFF. CDR3 nucleotide sequence: TGCGCCAGCAGCTTGGAAGGACAGGGGTGGAACACTGAAGCTTTCTTT. The variable domain in full, completed from reference TRBV5-1 and TRBJ1-1, reads KAGVTQTPRYLIKTRGQQVTLSCSPISGHRSVSWYQQTPGQGLQFLFEYFSETQRNKGNFPGRFSGRQFSNSRSEMNVSTLELGDSALYLCASSLEGQGWNTEAFFGQGTRLTVV.

This chain connects TRBV27 to TRBJ2-7, with D unclear. Per the germline V gene, CDR1 is MNHEY and CDR2 is SMNVEV (reference sequence). There are 17 residues in the CDR3. V shed 4 bases and J shed 4 bases, with 23 bases lying between them. The CDR3: CASSSTLWGESSYEQYF. In DNA, the CDR3 is TGTGCCAGCAGTTCTACACTATGGGGTGAAAGCTCTTACGAGCAGTACTTC.

This clone was picked up one time. This chain connects TRBV2 to TRBJ1-1, with D tentatively TRBD1 (5 bases). CDR1 and CDR2 from the germline V gene are SNHLY and FYNNEI. Trimming left V 2 bases short and J 7 bases short, with 11 bases between. This CDR3 comprises 13 residues. This CDR3 is CASSERRVLEAFF. CDR3 in DNA: TGTGCCAGCAGTGAACGCAGGGTACTTGAAGCTTTCTTT. The full variable domain, with the rest looked up from reference TRBV2 and TRBJ1-1, is EPEVTQTPSHQVTQMGQEVILRCVPISNHLYFYWYRQILGQKVEFLVSFYNNEISEKSEIFDDQFSVERPDGSNFTLKIRSTKLEDSAMYFCASSERRVLEAFFGQGTRLTVV.